Shown below are 9 T cell receptor beta chains from a single sample sequenced in a study of cytomegalovirus exposure and HLA in healthy donors. The PCR made use of 60 Vbeta and 13 Jbeta primers. Generated by immunoSEQ multiplex PCR, the TCRdb table keeps only in-frame clones and is missing some. Of about 150,000 clones listed, approximately 80% are singletons. Sequencing was performed on PBMCs. These receptors all come from a young woman in good health and CMV-seronegative.

The J gene is TRBJ2-5, the V gene TRBV5-6; the match to TRBD2 covers 8 bases. The V gene end was trimmed by 0 bases and the J gene end by 9 bases; junction bases not matched to a gene: 4. Germline V gene sequence: CDR1 SGHDT, CDR2 YYEEEE. CDR3 size: 13 residues. The CDR3 is CASSLALREAQYF. The CDR3 DNA is TGTGCCAGCAGCTTGGCCCTGCGGGAGGCCCAGTACTTC. Combining the CDR3 with reference TRBV5-6 and TRBJ2-5 gives the whole variable domain DAGVTQSPTHLIKTRGQQVTLRCSPKSGHDTVSWYQQALGQGPQFIFQYYEEEERQRGNFPDRFSGHQFPNYSSELNVNALLLGDSALYLCASSLALREAQYFGPGTRLLVL.

This chain links TRBV13 with TRBJ1-4; the D gene is possibly TRBD1 (6 bases). Germline values: CDR1 PRHDT, CDR2 FYEKMQ (reference sequence). V lost 0 bases and J 4 bases, leaving 9 bases between the germline ends. The CDR3 is 15 residues long. This CDR3 is CASSLGDSHNEKLFF. The CDR3 nucleotides read TGTGCCAGCAGCTTAGGGGACAGTCATAATGAAAAACTGTTTTTT.

This sequence joins TRBV6-4 and TRBJ2-2, with 11 nucleotides matching TRBD2. J was trimmed by 6 bases and V by 0 bases; bases with no gene match: 0. This CDR3 region has 15 residues. The V gene's germline CDR1 is MRHNA and CDR2 SNTAGT. In nucleotides, the CDR3 is TGTGCCAGCAGTGACTCGACTAGCGGGGCCGGGGAGCTGTTTTTT. Translation gives CASSDSTSGAGELFF.

The rearrangement links TRBV7-9 to TRBJ1-2; 7 bases agree with TRBD1. The J segment lost 2 bases and the V segment lost 0 bases, leaving 3 bases of the junction unmatched. CDR1 SEHNR and CDR2 FQNEAQ come from the germline V gene (reference sequence). The CDR3 sequence is 15 residues long. In DNA form, the CDR3 reads TGTGCCAGCAGCTTAGCAGGGGGCATCAACTATGGCTACACCTTC. It encodes CASSLAGGINYGYTF. Complete variable domain (other parts from reference TRBV7-9 and TRBJ1-2): DTGVSQNPRHKITKRGQNVTFRCDPISEHNRLYWYRQTLGQGPEFLTYFQNEAQLEKSRLLSDRFSAERPKGSFSTLEIQRTEQGDSAMYLCASSLAGGINYGYTFGSGTRLTVV.

This chain joins TRBV6-4 and TRBJ1-6, with a possible D match to TRBD1 (6 bases). Germline CDR1 and CDR2: MRHNA and SNTAGT. The V end lost 4 bases, the J end lost 9 bases, and 19 bases lay between the germline ends. The CDR3 has 16 residues. CDR3 DNA: TGTGCCAGCAGTGCCCCCCGGGCAGGGGTTGGTTCACCCCTCCACTTT. Its protein is CASSAPRAGVGSPLHF.

Regarding this clone: Other DNA sequences within the sample encode an identical CDR3. The rearrangement links TRBV21-1 to TRBJ1-2; the table's TRBD1 call for D was not verified on the DNA. TRBV21-1 is assigned pseudogene status. The CDR3 covers 16 residues. The CDR3 coding sequence is TGTGCCAGCAGCAAGGAGGACAGCCTCCCCGACTATGGCTACACCTTC. It codes for CASSKEDSLPDYGYTF.

The rearrangement joins TRBV19 to TRBJ1-5; D is perhaps TRBD1 (6 bases). The CDR3 loop spans 15 amino acids. Germline CDR1 is LNHDA and CDR2 is SQIVND (reference sequence). The V end was cut by 4 bases, the J end by 3 bases, with 13 bases between. CDR3 protein: CASSRARGPNQPQHF. CDR3 nucleotides: TGTGCCAGTAGTAGGGCCAGGGGCCCCAATCAGCCCCAGCATTTT.

The rearrangement uses TRBV5-1 and TRBJ2-7; perhaps TRBD2 as D (6 bases). Germline CDR1 is SGHRS and CDR2 is YFSETQ. V shed 0 bases and J shed 0 bases, with 16 bases lying between them. The CDR3 extends over 17 amino acids. The CDR3 coding sequence is TGCGCCAGCAGCTTGGCCGCGGGGCCCCAATCCTCCTACGAGCAGTACTTC. Translating gives CASSLAAGPQSSYEQYF.

The chain employs TRBV2 and TRBJ1-2, with a possible D match to TRBD1 (5 bases). The CDR3 is 16 residues long. CDR1 is SNHLY and CDR2 is FYNNEI in the germline V gene. V shed 0 bases and J shed 5 bases, with 16 bases lying between them. The CDR3 DNA follows: TGTGCCAGCAGTGAAGCGAGGGAGGGGCCGCGGTATGGCTACACCTTC. Translation gives CASSEAREGPRYGYTF.